This entry concerns a single T cell receptor (beta chain). Germline trimming cut 2 bases from V and 4 bases from J; bases unmatched to any gene: 6. The CDR3 runs to 14 residues. CDR1 is SGHRS, CDR2 YFSETQ, per germline. The data were taken from a study of cytomegalovirus exposure and HLA in healthy donors. The PCR ran on 60 Vbeta and 13 Jbeta primers. Sequencing was performed with immunoSEQ multiplex PCR; in TCRdb, only in-frame clones are kept and a portion is missing. Its listing shows 50,000 or so clones. This clonotype was sampled from a woman aged 60-75 years in good health and CMV-seropositive. The chain combines TRBV5-1 with TRBJ2-7; TRBD1 matches at 7 bases. Source material: PBMCs. Here the CDR3 reads CASSFGTASYEQYF. DNA of the CDR3: TGCGCCAGCAGCTTTGGGACAGCTTCTTACGAGCAGTACTTC.